This T cell receptor (beta chain) is drawn from a study of shared clonotypes between healthy human individuals. Findings and limits, study-wide: Investigators expected sequencing depth to affect clonotype sharing among donors. A small donor pool kept down the genetic and exposure-history diversity that was represented.

In regard to this clone: The antigen remains unidentified.

CDR1 and CDR2 from the germline V gene are MDHEN and SYDVKM. CDR3 length: 16 amino acids. The V end was cut by 2 bases, the J end by 5 bases, with 16 bases between. Clones were sequenced by immunoSEQ multiplex PCR, and TCRdb holds only the in-frame ones, with some missing. The data show 2 million to 3 million clones, over 85% seen once. The chain combines TRBV28 with TRBJ1-3; D is uncertain. This TCR was sampled from a man younger than 30 in good health. Some clones in this sample may be carry-over from other donors' samples. Sequences were obtained from naive CD4+ T cells from PBMCs. The subset is: CD45RA+ positively selected. DNA of the CDR3: TGTGCCAGCAGTTTAGGTTTTTGGGCAGGTCGAAACACCATATATTTT. The encoded protein is CASSLGFWAGRNTIYF.